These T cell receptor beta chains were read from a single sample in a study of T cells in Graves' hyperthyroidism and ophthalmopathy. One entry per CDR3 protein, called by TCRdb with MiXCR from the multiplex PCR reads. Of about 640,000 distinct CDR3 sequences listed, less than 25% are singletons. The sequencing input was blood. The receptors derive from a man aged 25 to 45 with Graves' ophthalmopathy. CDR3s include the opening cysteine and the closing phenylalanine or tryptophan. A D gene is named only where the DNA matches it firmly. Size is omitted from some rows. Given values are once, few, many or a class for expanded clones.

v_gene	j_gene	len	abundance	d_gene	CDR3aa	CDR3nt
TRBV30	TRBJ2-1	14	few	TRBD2	CAWNPAGAYNEQFF	TGTGCCTGGAACCCAGCGGGAGCCTACAATGAGCAGTTCTTC
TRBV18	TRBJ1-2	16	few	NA	CASSPNPMTGRTGYTF	TGTGCCAGCTCACCCAACCCGATGACAGGACGTACTGGCTACACCTTC
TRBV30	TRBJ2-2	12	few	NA	CAWSATTGELFF	TGTGCCTGGAGTGCAACCACCGGGGAGCTGTTTTTT
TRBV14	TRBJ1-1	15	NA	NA	CASSQVGPGGAEAFF	TGTGCCAGCAGCCAAGTAGGACCCGGGGGGGCTGAAGCTTTCTTT
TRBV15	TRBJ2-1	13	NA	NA	CATSRDTMGEQFF	TGTGCCACCAGCAGAGATACGATGGGTGAGCAGTTCTTC
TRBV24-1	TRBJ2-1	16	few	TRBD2	CATSDPTGTSFNEQFF	TGTGCCACCAGTGACCCCACCGGGACTAGCTTCAATGAGCAGTTCTTC
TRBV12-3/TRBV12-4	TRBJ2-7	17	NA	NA	CASSEGGLEDRAYEQYF	TGTGCCAGCAGTGAAGGGGGACTCGAAGACAGGGCCTACGAGCAGTACTTC
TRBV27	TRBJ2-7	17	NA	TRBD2	CASSSTRLAGFTYEQYF	TGTGCCAGCAGTTCCACTCGACTAGCGGGGTTCACCTACGAGCAGTACTTC
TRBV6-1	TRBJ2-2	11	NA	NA	CASTQTGELFF	TGTGCCAGCACGCAAACCGGGGAGCTGTTTTTT
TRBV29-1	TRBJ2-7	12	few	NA	CSVVLASLEQYF	TGCAGCGTTGTTTTGGCGAGCCTCGAGCAGTACTTC
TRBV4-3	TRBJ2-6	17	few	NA	CASSQDRRAAGANVLTF	TGCGCCAGCAGCCAAGATAGACGGGCAGCTGGGGCCAACGTCCTGACTTTC
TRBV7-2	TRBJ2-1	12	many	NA	CASSSEYNEQFF	TGTGCCAGCAGCTCGGAATACAATGAGCAGTTCTTC
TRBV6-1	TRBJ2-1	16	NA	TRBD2	CASSEELAGVSDEQFF	TGCGCCAGCAGTGAAGAGTTAGCGGGAGTGTCTGATGAGCAGTTCTTC
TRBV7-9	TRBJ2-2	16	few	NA	CASSPRRGGNTGELFF	TGTGCCAGCAGTCCAAGGAGGGGGGGCAACACCGGGGAGCTGTTTTTT
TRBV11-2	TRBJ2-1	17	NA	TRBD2	CASSLVLAGGPHNEQFF	TGTGCCAGCAGCTTAGTTCTAGCGGGAGGGCCTCACAATGAGCAGTTCTTC
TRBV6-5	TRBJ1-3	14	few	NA	CASSYGRAGNTIYF	TGTGCCAGCAGTTACGGCAGGGCTGGAAACACCATATATTTT
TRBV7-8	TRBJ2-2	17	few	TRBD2	CASSLVASGEYTGELFF	TGTGCCAGCAGCTTAGTGGCTAGCGGAGAGTACACCGGGGAGCTGTTTTTT
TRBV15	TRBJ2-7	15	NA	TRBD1	CATSRGQGSPYEQYF	TGTGCCACCAGCAGGGGACAGGGGAGTCCCTACGAGCAGTACTTC
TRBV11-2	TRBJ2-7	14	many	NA	CASSLDPWSYEQYF	TGTGCCAGCAGCTTAGATCCTTGGTCCTACGAGCAGTACTTC
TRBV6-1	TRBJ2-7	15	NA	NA	CASSNPGQSTYEQYF	TGTGCCAGCAGTAATCCGGGACAAAGTACGTACGAGCAGTACTTC
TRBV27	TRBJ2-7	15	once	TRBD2	CARRSGAGGTYEQYF	TGTGCCAGAAGGAGTGGGGCGGGAGGGACCTACGAGCAGTACTTC
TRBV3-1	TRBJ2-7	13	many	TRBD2	CASGAGTNYEQYF	TGTGCCAGCGGGGCGGGGACTAACTACGAGCAGTACTTC
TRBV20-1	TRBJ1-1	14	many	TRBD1	CSARAQGVHTEAFF	TGCAGTGCTAGAGCGCAGGGGGTACACACTGAAGCTTTCTTT
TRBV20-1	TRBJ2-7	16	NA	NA	CSARADISPGSNEQYF	TGCAGTGCTAGGGCCGATATCTCCCCCGGCTCCAACGAGCAGTACTTC
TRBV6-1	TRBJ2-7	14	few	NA	CASTHPADPYEQYF	TGTGCCAGCACCCACCCAGCAGATCCCTACGAGCAGTACTTC
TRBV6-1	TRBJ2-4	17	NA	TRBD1	CASSGQGAILAKNIQYF	TGTGCCAGCAGTGGACAGGGGGCGATACTAGCCAAAAACATTCAGTACTTC
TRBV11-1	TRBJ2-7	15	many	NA	CASNQPRKADYEQYF	TGTGCCAGCAACCAACCGCGGAAGGCAGACTACGAGCAGTACTTC
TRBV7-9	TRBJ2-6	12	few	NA	CASSLLTNVLTF	TGTGCCAGCAGCCTCCTAACCAACGTCCTGACTTTC
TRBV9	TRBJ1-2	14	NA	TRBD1	CASSPHRGLHGYTF	TGTGCCAGCAGCCCACACAGGGGATTACATGGCTACACCTTC
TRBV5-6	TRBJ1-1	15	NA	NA	CASSAGAGEYTEAFF	TGTGCCAGCAGCGCTGGCGCAGGGGAGTACACTGAAGCTTTCTTT
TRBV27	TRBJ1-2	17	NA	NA	CASSQKPRGAANYGNTF	TGTGCCAGCAGTCAAAAACCTCGTGGGGCGGCTAACTATGGCAACACCTTC
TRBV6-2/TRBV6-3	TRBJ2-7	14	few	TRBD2	CASMSGNGPYEQYF	TGTGCCAGCATGAGCGGGAACGGTCCCTACGAGCAGTACTTC
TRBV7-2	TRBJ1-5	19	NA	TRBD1	CASSRRTGGIRSSYQPQHF	TGTGCCAGCAGCCGCCGGACAGGGGGCATCCGATCATCCTATCAGCCCCAGCATTTT
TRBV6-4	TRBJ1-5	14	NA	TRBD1	CASNLPGGSQPQHF	TGTGCCAGCAATCTTCCAGGGGGCAGTCAGCCCCAGCATTTT
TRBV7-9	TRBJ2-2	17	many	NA	CASSLGRRSANTGELFF	TGTGCCAGCAGCTTAGGCAGAAGATCCGCGAACACCGGGGAGCTGTTTTTT
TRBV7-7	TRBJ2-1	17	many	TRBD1	CASSLGVRGQGDNEQFF	TGTGCTAGCAGCTTAGGGGTGCGCGGACAGGGAGACAATGAGCAGTTCTTC
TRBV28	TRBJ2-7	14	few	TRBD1	CASSFTGDSYEQYF	TGTGCCAGCAGTTTCACAGGGGACTCCTACGAGCAGTACTTC
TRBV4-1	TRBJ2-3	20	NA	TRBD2	CASSQDLLAGGSYYTDTQYF	TGCGCCAGCAGCCAAGATCTCCTAGCGGGAGGTAGTTACTACACAGATACGCAGTATTTT
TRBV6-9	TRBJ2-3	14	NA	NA	CASSFEWGADTQYF	TGTGCCAGCAGTTTTGAATGGGGCGCAGATACGCAGTATTTT
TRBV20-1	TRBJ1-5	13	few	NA	CSARAHSNQPQHF	TGCAGTGCTAGAGCACATAGCAATCAGCCCCAGCATTTT
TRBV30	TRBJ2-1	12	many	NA	CAWSLGVDEQFF	TGTGCCTGGAGTCTCGGGGTGGATGAGCAGTTCTTC
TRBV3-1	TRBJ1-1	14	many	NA	CASSQEDRGTEAFF	TGTGCCAGCAGCCAAGAGGACAGAGGCACTGAAGCTTTCTTT
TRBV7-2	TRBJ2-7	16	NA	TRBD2	CASSSGLAGAAYEQYF	TGTGCCAGCAGCTCGGGACTAGCGGGAGCGGCCTACGAGCAGTACTTC
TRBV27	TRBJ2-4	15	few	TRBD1	CASSPSDRGKNIQYF	TGTGCCAGCAGTCCCTCCGACAGGGGGAAAAACATTCAGTACTTC
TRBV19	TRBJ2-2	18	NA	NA	CASSPTTGTEWDTGELFF	TGTGCCAGTAGTCCTACTACCGGGACCGAATGGGACACCGGGGAGCTGTTTTTT
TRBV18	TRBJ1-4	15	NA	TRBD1	CASSPDRERSEKLFF	TGTGCCAGCTCTCCGGACAGGGAGAGGTCTGAAAAACTGTTTTTT
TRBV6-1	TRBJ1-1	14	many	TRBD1	CASRAQGMNTEAFF	TGTGCCAGCAGGGCACAGGGGATGAACACTGAAGCTTTCTTT
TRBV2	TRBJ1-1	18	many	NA	CAEDEKGGEGREDTEAFF	TGTGCCGAAGACGAAAAGGGAGGGGAAGGTAGGGAGGACACTGAAGCTTTCTTT
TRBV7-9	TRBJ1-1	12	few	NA	CASEPTVTEAFF	TGTGCCAGCGAACCGACAGTCACTGAAGCTTTCTTT
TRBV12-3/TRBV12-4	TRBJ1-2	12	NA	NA	CATLETNYGYTF	TGTGCCACCCTAGAGACTAACTATGGCTACACCTTC
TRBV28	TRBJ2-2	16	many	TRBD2	CASTSGGRDNTGELFF	TGTGCCAGCACTTCCGGCGGGAGGGATAACACCGGGGAGCTGTTTTTT
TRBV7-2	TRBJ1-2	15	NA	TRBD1	CASSLARGTGLGYTF	TGTGCCAGCAGCTTAGCCCGCGGGACAGGTCTTGGCTACACCTTC
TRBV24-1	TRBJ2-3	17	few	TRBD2	CATSDPGLAGVSDTQYF	TGTGCCACCAGTGACCCCGGACTAGCGGGAGTGTCAGATACGCAGTATTTT
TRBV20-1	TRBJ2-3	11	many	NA	CSASESGTQYF	TGCAGTGCTAGTGAGTCGGGCACGCAGTATTTT